This is a list of T cell receptor beta chains from one sample in a study of blood T cells in healthy people across ages. In TCRdb, the 5' RACE reads were re-called with MiXCR into one record per CDR3 protein. The table has fewer than 1,200,000 distinct CDR3 sequences, under 30% seen once; the top ten hold approximately 0.7%. The same specimen was also included in a second study, on T cells of mothers and their children.

Sequenced material: blood. These receptor sequences come from a girl aged 2 to 10 in good health. The CDR3 runs from the conserved cysteine through the conserved F or W. The D gene is left open where the match is weak. The size of a clone is reported for some rows only, either as once, few or many, or as a class for expanded clones.

. | TRBJ1-4 | TRBV12-3/TRBV12-4 | many | CASSFSPEKLFF | TGTGCCAGCAGTTTCTCACCAGAAAAACTGTTTTTT
. | TRBJ2-4 | TRBV2 | few | CASSQSTAMAKNIQYF | TGTGCCAGCAGCCAAAGCACGGCTATGGCCAAAAACATTCAGTACTTC
TRBD2 | TRBJ2-1 | TRBV5-6 | . | CASSGNRLAGGNEQFF | TGTGCCAGCAGCGGGAACCGACTAGCGGGGGGGAATGAGCAGTTCTTC
. | TRBJ2-2 | TRBV7-2 | . | CASSQPRTGELFF | TGTGCCAGCAGCCAACCACGCACCGGGGAGCTGTTTTTT
. | TRBJ1-1 | TRBV4-3 | few | CASSQGHGRRDTEAFF | TGCGCCAGCAGCCAAGGCCACGGACGGAGGGACACTGAAGCTTTCTTT
. | TRBJ2-1 | TRBV27 | . | CASSLMAPPGIDGQFF | TGTGCCAGCAGTTTAATGGCCCCCCCCGGGATAGATGGACAGTTCTTC
TRBD2 | TRBJ2-1 | TRBV20-1 | few | CSARVSGRGNEQFF | TGCAGTGCTAGAGTTAGCGGGAGGGGCAATGAGCAGTTCTTC
. | TRBJ1-2 | TRBV6-2/TRBV6-3 | . | CASSWANYGYTF | TGTGCCAGCAGTTGGGCAAACTATGGCTACACCTTC
. | TRBJ2-5 | TRBV5-6 | few | CASSWDHNERTQYF | TGTGCCAGCAGCTGGGACCATAATGAGCGGACCCAGTACTTC
. | TRBJ2-1 | TRBV7-2 | . | CASSLEGDLEGSYYNEQFF | TGTGCCAGCAGCTTAGAAGGGGATTTGGAAGGTTCCTATTACAATGAGCAGTTCTTC